This T cell receptor (beta chain) originates from a study of tumor-infiltrating lymphocytes in primary liver carcinoma. Study-level findings and limits: Blood fell significantly below tumors in its top-250-clone fraction (p = 0.039).

The CDR3 sequence is 13 residues long. CDR1 and CDR2 from the germline V gene are MDHEN and SYDVKM. A note on this clonotype: Its antigen is unknown.

A constant-region primer served to make TCR beta cDNA from about 0.45 ug total RNA. Library construction for TCR beta comprised three nested multiplex PCR rounds performed with slightly modified ARM-PCR. In the first two PCR rounds, TRBV1-TRBV30 forward primers were paired with a C-beta reverse primer, and each round lasted 10 cycles. TCRdb re-called the multiplex PCR reads with MiXCR, one entry per CDR3 protein. This sample has around 40,000 distinct CDR3 sequences, with about three quarters found just once. Co-extraction of RNA and DNA was performed on about 19-30 mg of unsorted bulk tissue. Patients showed chronic HBV infection and an absence of prior treatment.

This clonotype was sampled from a man aged 40-55 years with primary liver carcinoma and hepatitis B virus infection. This chain joins TRBV28 and TRBJ2-1; 8 bases match TRBD2. The sequencing input was liver tumor tissue from sampling region 2. Subset in this sample: tumor region T2, inferior pole. The CDR3 DNA sequence: TGTACCGGCTGGATACGGGGGGGCAATGAGCAGTTCTTC. Its protein product is CTGWIRGGNEQFF. The variable domain in full, with the rest retrieved from reference TRBV28 and TRBJ2-1, is DVKVTQSSRYLVKRTGEKVFLECVQDMDHENMFWYRQDPGLGLRLIYFSYDVKMKEKGDIPEGYSVSREKKERFSLILESASTNQTSMYLCTGWIRGGNEQFFGPGTRLTVL.